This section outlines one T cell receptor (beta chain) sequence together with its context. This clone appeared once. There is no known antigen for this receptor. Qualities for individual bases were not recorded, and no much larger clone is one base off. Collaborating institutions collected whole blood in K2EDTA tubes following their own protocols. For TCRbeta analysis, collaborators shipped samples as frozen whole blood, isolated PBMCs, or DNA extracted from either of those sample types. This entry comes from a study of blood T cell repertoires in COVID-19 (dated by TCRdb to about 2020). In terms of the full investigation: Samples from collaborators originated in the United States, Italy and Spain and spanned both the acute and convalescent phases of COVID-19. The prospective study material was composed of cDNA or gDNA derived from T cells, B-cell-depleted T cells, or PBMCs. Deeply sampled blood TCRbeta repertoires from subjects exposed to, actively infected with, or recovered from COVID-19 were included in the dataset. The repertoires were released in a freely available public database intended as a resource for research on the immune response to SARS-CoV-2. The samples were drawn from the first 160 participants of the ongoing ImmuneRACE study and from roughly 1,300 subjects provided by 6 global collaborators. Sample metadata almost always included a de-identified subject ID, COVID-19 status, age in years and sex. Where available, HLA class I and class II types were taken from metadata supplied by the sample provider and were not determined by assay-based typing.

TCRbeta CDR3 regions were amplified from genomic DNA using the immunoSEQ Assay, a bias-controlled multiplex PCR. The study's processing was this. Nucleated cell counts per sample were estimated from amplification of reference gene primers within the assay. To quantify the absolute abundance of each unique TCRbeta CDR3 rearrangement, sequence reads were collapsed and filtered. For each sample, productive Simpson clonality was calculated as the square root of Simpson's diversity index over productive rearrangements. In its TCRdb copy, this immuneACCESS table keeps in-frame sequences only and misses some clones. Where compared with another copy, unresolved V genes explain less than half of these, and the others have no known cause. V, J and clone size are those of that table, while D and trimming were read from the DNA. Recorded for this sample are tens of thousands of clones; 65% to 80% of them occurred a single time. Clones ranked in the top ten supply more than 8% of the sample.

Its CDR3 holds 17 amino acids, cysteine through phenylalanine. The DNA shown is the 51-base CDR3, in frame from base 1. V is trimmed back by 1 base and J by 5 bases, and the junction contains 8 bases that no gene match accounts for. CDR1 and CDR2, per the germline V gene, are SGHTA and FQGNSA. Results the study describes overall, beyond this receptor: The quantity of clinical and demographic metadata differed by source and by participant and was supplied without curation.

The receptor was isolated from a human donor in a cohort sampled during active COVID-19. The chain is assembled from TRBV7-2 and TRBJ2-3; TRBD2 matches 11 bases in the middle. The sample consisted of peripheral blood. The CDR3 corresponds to CASSLGGTSGPGDTQYF. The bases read TGTGCCAGCAGCTTAGGTGGGACTAGCGGCCCGGGAGATACGCAGTATTTT.